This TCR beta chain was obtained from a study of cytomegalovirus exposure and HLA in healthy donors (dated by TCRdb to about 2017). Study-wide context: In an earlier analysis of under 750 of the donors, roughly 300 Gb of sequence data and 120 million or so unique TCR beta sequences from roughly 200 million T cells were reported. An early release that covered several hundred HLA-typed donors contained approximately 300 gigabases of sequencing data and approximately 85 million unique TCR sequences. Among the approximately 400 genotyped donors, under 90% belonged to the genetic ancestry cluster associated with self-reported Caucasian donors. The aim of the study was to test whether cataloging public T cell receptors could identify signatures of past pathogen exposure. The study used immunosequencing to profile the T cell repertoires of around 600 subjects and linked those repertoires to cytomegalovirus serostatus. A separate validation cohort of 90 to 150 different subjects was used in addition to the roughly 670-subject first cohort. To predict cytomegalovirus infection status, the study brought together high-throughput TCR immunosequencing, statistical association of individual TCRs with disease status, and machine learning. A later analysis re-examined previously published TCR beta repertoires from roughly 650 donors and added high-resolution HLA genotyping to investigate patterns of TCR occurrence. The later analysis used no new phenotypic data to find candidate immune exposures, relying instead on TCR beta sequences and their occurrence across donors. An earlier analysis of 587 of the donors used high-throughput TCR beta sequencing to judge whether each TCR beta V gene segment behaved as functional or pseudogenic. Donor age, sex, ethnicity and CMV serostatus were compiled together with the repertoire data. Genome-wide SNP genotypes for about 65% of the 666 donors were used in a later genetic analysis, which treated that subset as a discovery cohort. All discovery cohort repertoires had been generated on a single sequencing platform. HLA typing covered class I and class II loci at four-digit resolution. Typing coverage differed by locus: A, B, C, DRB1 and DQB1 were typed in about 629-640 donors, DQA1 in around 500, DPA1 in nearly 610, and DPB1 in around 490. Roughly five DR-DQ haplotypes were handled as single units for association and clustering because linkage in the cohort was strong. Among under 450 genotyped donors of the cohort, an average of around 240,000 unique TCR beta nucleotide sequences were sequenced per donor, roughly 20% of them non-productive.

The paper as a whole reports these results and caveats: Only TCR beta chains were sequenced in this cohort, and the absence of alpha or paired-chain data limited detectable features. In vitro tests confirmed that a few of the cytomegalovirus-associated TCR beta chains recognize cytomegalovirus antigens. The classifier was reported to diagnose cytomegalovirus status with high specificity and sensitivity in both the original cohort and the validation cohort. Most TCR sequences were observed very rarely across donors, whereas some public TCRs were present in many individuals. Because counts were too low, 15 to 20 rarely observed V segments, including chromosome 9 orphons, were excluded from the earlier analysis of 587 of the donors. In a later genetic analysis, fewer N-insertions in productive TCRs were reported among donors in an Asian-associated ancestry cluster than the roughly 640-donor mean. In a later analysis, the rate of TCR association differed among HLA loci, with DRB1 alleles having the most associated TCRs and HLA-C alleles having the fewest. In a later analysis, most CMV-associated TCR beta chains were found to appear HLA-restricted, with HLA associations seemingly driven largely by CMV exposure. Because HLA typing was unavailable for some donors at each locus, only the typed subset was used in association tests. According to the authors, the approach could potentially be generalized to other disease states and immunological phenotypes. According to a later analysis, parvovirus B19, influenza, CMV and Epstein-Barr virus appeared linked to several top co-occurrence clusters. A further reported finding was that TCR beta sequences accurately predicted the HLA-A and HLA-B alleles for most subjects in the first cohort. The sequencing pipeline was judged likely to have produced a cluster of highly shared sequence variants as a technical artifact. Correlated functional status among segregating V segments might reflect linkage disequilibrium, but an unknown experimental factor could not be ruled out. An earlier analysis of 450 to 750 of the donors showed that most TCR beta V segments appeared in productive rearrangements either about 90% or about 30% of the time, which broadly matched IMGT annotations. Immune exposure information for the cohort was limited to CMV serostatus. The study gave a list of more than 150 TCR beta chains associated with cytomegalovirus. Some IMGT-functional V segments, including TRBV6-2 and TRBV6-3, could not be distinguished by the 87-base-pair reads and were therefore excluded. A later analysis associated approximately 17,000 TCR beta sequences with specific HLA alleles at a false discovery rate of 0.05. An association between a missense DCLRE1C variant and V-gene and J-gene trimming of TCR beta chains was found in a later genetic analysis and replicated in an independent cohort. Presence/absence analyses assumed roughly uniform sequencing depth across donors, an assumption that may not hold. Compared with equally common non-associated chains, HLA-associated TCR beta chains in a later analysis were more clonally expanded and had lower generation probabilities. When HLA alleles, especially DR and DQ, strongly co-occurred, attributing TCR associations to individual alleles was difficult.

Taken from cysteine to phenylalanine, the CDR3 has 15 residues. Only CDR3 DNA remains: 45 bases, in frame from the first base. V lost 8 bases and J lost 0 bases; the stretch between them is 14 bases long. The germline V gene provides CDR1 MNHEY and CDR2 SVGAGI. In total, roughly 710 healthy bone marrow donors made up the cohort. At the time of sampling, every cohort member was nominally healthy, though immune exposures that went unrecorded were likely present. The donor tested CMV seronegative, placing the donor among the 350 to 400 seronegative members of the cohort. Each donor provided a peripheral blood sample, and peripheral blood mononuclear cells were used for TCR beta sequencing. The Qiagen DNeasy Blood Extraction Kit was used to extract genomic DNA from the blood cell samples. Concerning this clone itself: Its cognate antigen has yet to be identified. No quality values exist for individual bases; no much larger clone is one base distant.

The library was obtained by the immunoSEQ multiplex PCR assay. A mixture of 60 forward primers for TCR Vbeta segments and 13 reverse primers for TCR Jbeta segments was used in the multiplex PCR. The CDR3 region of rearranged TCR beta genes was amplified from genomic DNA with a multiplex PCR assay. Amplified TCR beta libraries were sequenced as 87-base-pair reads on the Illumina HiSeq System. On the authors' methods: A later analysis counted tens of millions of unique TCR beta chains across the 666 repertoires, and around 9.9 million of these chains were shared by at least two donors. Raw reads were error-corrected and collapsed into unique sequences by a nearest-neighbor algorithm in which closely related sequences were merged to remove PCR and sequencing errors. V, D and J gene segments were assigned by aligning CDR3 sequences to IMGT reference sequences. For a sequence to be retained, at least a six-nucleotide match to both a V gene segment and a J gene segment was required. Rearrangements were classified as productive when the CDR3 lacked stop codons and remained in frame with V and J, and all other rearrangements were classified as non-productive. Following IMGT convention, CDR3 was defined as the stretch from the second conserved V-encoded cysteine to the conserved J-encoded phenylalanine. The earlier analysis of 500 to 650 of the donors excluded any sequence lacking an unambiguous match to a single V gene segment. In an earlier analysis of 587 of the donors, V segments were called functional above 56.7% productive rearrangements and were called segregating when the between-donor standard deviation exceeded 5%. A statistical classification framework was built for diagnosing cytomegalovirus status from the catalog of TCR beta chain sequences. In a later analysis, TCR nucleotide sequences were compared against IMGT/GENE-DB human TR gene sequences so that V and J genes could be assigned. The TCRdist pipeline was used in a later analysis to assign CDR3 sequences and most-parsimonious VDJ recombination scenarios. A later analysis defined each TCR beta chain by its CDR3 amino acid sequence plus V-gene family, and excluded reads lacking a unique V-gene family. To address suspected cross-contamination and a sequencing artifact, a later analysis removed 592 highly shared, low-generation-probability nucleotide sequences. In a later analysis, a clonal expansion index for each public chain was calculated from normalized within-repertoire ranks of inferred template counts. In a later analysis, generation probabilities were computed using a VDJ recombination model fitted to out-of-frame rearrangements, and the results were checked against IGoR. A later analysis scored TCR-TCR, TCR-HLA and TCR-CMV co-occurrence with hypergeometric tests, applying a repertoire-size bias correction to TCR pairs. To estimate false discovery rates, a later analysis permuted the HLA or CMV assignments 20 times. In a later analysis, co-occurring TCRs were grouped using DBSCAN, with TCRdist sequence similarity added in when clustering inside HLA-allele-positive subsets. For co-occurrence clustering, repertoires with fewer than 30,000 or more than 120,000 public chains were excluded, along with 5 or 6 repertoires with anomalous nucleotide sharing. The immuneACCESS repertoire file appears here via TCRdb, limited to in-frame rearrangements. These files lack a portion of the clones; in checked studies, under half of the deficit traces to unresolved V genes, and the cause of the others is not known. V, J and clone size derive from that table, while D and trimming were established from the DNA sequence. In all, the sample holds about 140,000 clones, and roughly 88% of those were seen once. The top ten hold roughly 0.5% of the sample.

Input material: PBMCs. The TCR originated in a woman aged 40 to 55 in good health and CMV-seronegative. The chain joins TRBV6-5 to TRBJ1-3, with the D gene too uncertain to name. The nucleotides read TGTGCCAGCCTTCGGCACGAGGACTCTGGAAACACCATATATTTT. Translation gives CASLRHEDSGNTIYF.